These T cell receptor beta chains were read from a single sample in a study of T cells in Graves' hyperthyroidism and ophthalmopathy. TCRdb redid the calling of the multiplex PCR reads with MiXCR, one entry per CDR3 protein. The table shows around 480,000 distinct CDR3 sequences, with about an eighth occurring only once. What was sequenced was blood. These receptors were obtained from a woman aged 18-35 years with Graves' hyperthyroidism. Each CDR3 is given with its conserved first and last residue. The order of the fields is J gene, D gene, clone size, V gene, CDR3 DNA, CDR3 protein. D genes are given only for firm matches. The size of a clone is reported for some rows only, either as once, few or many, or as a class for expanded clones.

j_gene: TRBJ1-4
d_gene: TRBD1
abundance: -
v_gene: TRBV6-1
CDR3nt: TGTGCCAGCAGGTTGGCCTCCGGGACAGCGACAAAACTGTTTTTT
CDR3aa: CASRLASGTATKLFF

j_gene: TRBJ1-5
d_gene: -
abundance: few
v_gene: TRBV18
CDR3nt: TGTGCCAGCTCACCCGGAACCCGGGACCAGCATTTT
CDR3aa: CASSPGTRDQHF

j_gene: TRBJ1-1
d_gene: -
abundance: many
v_gene: TRBV7-2
CDR3nt: TGTGCCAGCAGCTTAGCGTGGGAGGGCACTGAAGCTTTCTTT
CDR3aa: CASSLAWEGTEAFF

j_gene: TRBJ2-3
d_gene: TRBD1
abundance: -
v_gene: TRBV7-8
CDR3nt: TGTGCCAGCAGCGGGACAGGGTACTCAGATACGCAGTATTTT
CDR3aa: CASSGTGYSDTQYF

j_gene: TRBJ2-1
d_gene: -
abundance: many
v_gene: TRBV12-3/TRBV12-4
CDR3nt: TGTGCCAGCAGCCCTGGGACTTTTGAGCAGTTCTTC
CDR3aa: CASSPGTFEQFF

j_gene: TRBJ2-7
d_gene: TRBD1
abundance: few
v_gene: TRBV4-1
CDR3nt: TGCGCCAGCAGCCGAGGGACAGGGAACCTCTACTTC
CDR3aa: CASSRGTGNLYF

j_gene: TRBJ2-7
d_gene: TRBD1
abundance: few
v_gene: TRBV12-3/TRBV12-4
CDR3nt: TGTGCCAGCAGTCTGGACAGGGGCGGCGAGCAGTACTTC
CDR3aa: CASSLDRGGEQYF

j_gene: TRBJ2-5
d_gene: TRBD2
abundance: many
v_gene: TRBV9
CDR3nt: TGTGCCAGCAGCGTAGGGCTAGCGGGAAAAGAGACCCAGTACTTC
CDR3aa: CASSVGLAGKETQYF

j_gene: TRBJ2-5
d_gene: -
abundance: many
v_gene: TRBV10-3
CDR3nt: TGTGCCATCAGTGAGTCGACTCAGGGAGAGACCCAGTACTTC
CDR3aa: CAISESTQGETQYF

j_gene: TRBJ2-7
d_gene: -
abundance: few
v_gene: TRBV15
CDR3nt: TGTGCCACGTCTCGCGGGCAGACCTACGAGCAGTACTTC
CDR3aa: CATSRGQTYEQYF

j_gene: TRBJ2-1
d_gene: TRBD2
abundance: -
v_gene: TRBV5-6
CDR3nt: TGTGCCAGCAGGTACACTAGCGGGAGTTTCAATGAGCAGTTCTTC
CDR3aa: CASRYTSGSFNEQFF

j_gene: TRBJ1-1
d_gene: -
abundance: few
v_gene: TRBV6-1
CDR3nt: TGTGCCAGCCTCAGGGTTTTCTATACTGAAGCTTTCTTT
CDR3aa: CASLRVFYTEAFF

j_gene: TRBJ2-5
d_gene: TRBD1
abundance: many
v_gene: TRBV10-3
CDR3nt: TGTGCCATCAGTAACCGGGACAGCCAAGAGACCCAGTACTTC
CDR3aa: CAISNRDSQETQYF

j_gene: TRBJ2-3
d_gene: -
abundance: few
v_gene: TRBV29-1
CDR3nt: TGCAGCGTTGAATGGGGGCGGGGAGGGGTAAGCACAGATACGCAGTATTTT
CDR3aa: CSVEWGRGGVSTDTQYF

j_gene: TRBJ1-2
d_gene: TRBD1
abundance: few
v_gene: TRBV5-1
CDR3nt: TGCGCCAGCAGCTTGCCAGGGGGCCTTAACTATGGCTACACCTTC
CDR3aa: CASSLPGGLNYGYTF

j_gene: TRBJ2-6
d_gene: TRBD1
abundance: few
v_gene: TRBV6-2/TRBV6-3
CDR3nt: TGTGCCAGCAGTTACGCGGGGGGGACAGGGGGGTCTGGGGCCAACGTCCTGACTTTC
CDR3aa: CASSYAGGTGGSGANVLTF

j_gene: TRBJ1-2
d_gene: -
abundance: many
v_gene: TRBV2
CDR3nt: TGTGCCAGCAGTGAAGCGCCCGGGGGTCAGGGAAACTATGGCTACACCTTC
CDR3aa: CASSEAPGGQGNYGYTF

j_gene: TRBJ2-7
d_gene: -
abundance: many
v_gene: TRBV3-1
CDR3nt: TGTGCCAGCAGCCAACGCCACGGCTACGAGCAGTACTTC
CDR3aa: CASSQRHGYEQYF

j_gene: TRBJ2-1
d_gene: -
abundance: many
v_gene: TRBV12-3/TRBV12-4
CDR3nt: TGTGCCAGCAGTTTTGTCGGTGGGGGGTACAATGAGCAGTTCTTC
CDR3aa: CASSFVGGGYNEQFF

j_gene: TRBJ1-1
d_gene: -
abundance: -
v_gene: TRBV7-8
CDR3nt: TGTGCCAGCAGCTTAGTGGGGGACACGGACACTGAAGCTTTCTTT
CDR3aa: CASSLVGDTDTEAFF

j_gene: TRBJ2-3
d_gene: -
abundance: few
v_gene: TRBV19
CDR3nt: TGTGCCAGTACTCGCCAGAGGGGGTCAGATACGCAGTATTTT
CDR3aa: CASTRQRGSDTQYF

j_gene: TRBJ1-1
d_gene: -
abundance: few
v_gene: TRBV7-9
CDR3nt: TGTGCCAGCAGCTTTCCGTCCGGGGCCACTGAAGCTTTCTTT
CDR3aa: CASSFPSGATEAFF

j_gene: TRBJ2-2
d_gene: -
abundance: -
v_gene: TRBV5-1
CDR3nt: TGCGCCAGCACGGCCCTAGCGACGAACACCGGGGAGCTGTTTTTT
CDR3aa: CASTALATNTGELFF

j_gene: TRBJ2-5
d_gene: -
abundance: many
v_gene: TRBV20-1
CDR3nt: TGCAGTGCTAGAGTTGGACAGGCGGGAACGTGGTACTTC
CDR3aa: CSARVGQAGTWYF

j_gene: TRBJ2-7
d_gene: TRBD1
abundance: many
v_gene: TRBV2
CDR3nt: TGTGCCAGCAGTGAAGGGACAGGATCCTACGAGCAGTACTTC
CDR3aa: CASSEGTGSYEQYF

j_gene: TRBJ2-1
d_gene: -
abundance: -
v_gene: TRBV7-7
CDR3nt: TGTGCTAGCAGCTTAGGGAAGAGTCTACACAATGAGCAGTTCTTC
CDR3aa: CASSLGKSLHNEQFF

j_gene: TRBJ2-1
d_gene: TRBD1
abundance: -
v_gene: TRBV28
CDR3nt: TGTGCCAGCAGGCCGAAACCGGGACAGGACTCCTACAATGAGCAGTTCTTC
CDR3aa: CASRPKPGQDSYNEQFF

j_gene: TRBJ2-3
d_gene: -
abundance: few
v_gene: TRBV30
CDR3nt: TGTGCCTGGGTCGACCGAACAGATACGCAGTATTTT
CDR3aa: CAWVDRTDTQYF

j_gene: TRBJ1-5
d_gene: -
abundance: -
v_gene: TRBV19
CDR3nt: TGTGCCACAAAGACTGATTATAGCAATCAGCCCCAGCATTTT
CDR3aa: CATKTDYSNQPQHF

j_gene: TRBJ2-1
d_gene: -
abundance: many
v_gene: TRBV5-1
CDR3nt: TGCGCCAGCAGCTTGCCACCGGGACGACCCGCGTGGGACGGCTCCTACAATGAGCAGTTCTTC
CDR3aa: CASSLPPGRPAWDGSYNEQFF

j_gene: TRBJ2-1
d_gene: -
abundance: few
v_gene: TRBV20-1
CDR3nt: TGCAGTGCTAAGACTACTATGAGCTTATACAATGAGCAGTTCTTC
CDR3aa: CSAKTTMSLYNEQFF

j_gene: TRBJ2-1
d_gene: -
abundance: few
v_gene: TRBV10-3
CDR3nt: TGTGCCATCAGTGAGGAGACAGCGCGCCGGGAGCAGTTCTTC
CDR3aa: CAISEETARREQFF

j_gene: TRBJ2-1
d_gene: TRBD2
abundance: -
v_gene: TRBV11-2
CDR3nt: TGTGCCAGCAGCTTAGGAGCGGGAGGGAGCAATGAGCAGTTCTTC
CDR3aa: CASSLGAGGSNEQFF

j_gene: TRBJ1-2
d_gene: -
abundance: many
v_gene: TRBV10-3
CDR3nt: TGTGCCATCAGAAATTCCTCGGTGTCAAACTATGGCTACACCTTC
CDR3aa: CAIRNSSVSNYGYTF

j_gene: TRBJ2-2
d_gene: TRBD2
abundance: many
v_gene: TRBV28
CDR3nt: TGTGCCAGCAGGCTAGCGGGAGGGCGTGCCGGGGAGCTGTTTTTT
CDR3aa: CASRLAGGRAGELFF

j_gene: TRBJ2-3
d_gene: TRBD2
abundance: many
v_gene: TRBV20-1
CDR3nt: TGCAGTGCAACACTAGCGGGAGGATCAACAGATACGCAGTATTTT
CDR3aa: CSATLAGGSTDTQYF

j_gene: TRBJ1-2
d_gene: TRBD1
abundance: -
v_gene: TRBV29-1
CDR3nt: TGCAGCGTTGATGCCAGGGGGCCGTCCTATGGCTACACCTTC
CDR3aa: CSVDARGPSYGYTF

j_gene: TRBJ2-5
d_gene: TRBD1
abundance: many
v_gene: TRBV12-3/TRBV12-4
CDR3nt: TGTGCCAGCAGTACAAGGGACAGGGGGCAGCAAGAGACCCAGTACTTC
CDR3aa: CASSTRDRGQQETQYF

j_gene: TRBJ1-3
d_gene: -
abundance: once
v_gene: TRBV20-1
CDR3nt: TGCAGTGCCCCCCCCCCTAGTTCCTCTGGAAACACCATATATTTT
CDR3aa: CSAPPPSSSGNTIYF

j_gene: TRBJ1-2
d_gene: TRBD1
abundance: many
v_gene: TRBV28
CDR3nt: TGTGCCAGCAGTCCCTCCGGGACAGCCTCCTATGGCTACACCTTC
CDR3aa: CASSPSGTASYGYTF

j_gene: TRBJ2-7
d_gene: TRBD2
abundance: many
v_gene: TRBV14
CDR3nt: TGTGCCAGCAGCCTGACTCTAGCGGGGCAAAACGAGCAGTACTTC
CDR3aa: CASSLTLAGQNEQYF

j_gene: TRBJ2-3
d_gene: -
abundance: -
v_gene: TRBV9
CDR3nt: TGTGCCAGCAGCGTAGTTAGTAGCGGAGCGGATACGCAGTATTTT
CDR3aa: CASSVVSSGADTQYF

j_gene: TRBJ2-1
d_gene: TRBD1
abundance: many
v_gene: TRBV2
CDR3nt: TGTGCCAGCAGCGGGGGACAGGGACCCTACAATGAGCAGTTCTTC
CDR3aa: CASSGGQGPYNEQFF

j_gene: TRBJ2-5
d_gene: -
abundance: -
v_gene: TRBV14
CDR3nt: TGTGCCAGCAGCCAAGGCTCTCCTCGTGGGACCCAGTACTTC
CDR3aa: CASSQGSPRGTQYF

j_gene: TRBJ2-5
d_gene: -
abundance: many
v_gene: TRBV3-1
CDR3nt: TGTGCCAGCAGCCTAAGGGGTACTTGGGAGACCCAGTACTTC
CDR3aa: CASSLRGTWETQYF

j_gene: TRBJ2-7
d_gene: -
abundance: many
v_gene: TRBV6-1
CDR3nt: TGTGCCAGCAGTGAACCAGGTAGCGCCACGGGGCAAAACTACGAGCAGTACTTC
CDR3aa: CASSEPGSATGQNYEQYF

j_gene: TRBJ2-5
d_gene: -
abundance: many
v_gene: TRBV6-5
CDR3nt: TGTGCCAGCAGTTACTCGCTAGTGGACCAAGAGACCCAGTACTTC
CDR3aa: CASSYSLVDQETQYF

j_gene: TRBJ2-5
d_gene: -
abundance: few
v_gene: TRBV5-1
CDR3nt: TGCGCCAGCAGCGCTTCCGGCGGGATGGAGACCCAGTACTTC
CDR3aa: CASSASGGMETQYF

j_gene: TRBJ1-5
d_gene: -
abundance: many
v_gene: TRBV5-1
CDR3nt: TGCGCCAGCAGCTTCGGACATGGGCCCCAGCATTTT
CDR3aa: CASSFGHGPQHF

j_gene: TRBJ2-7
d_gene: TRBD1
abundance: -
v_gene: TRBV12-5
CDR3nt: TGTGCTAGTGGTTTAGGACAGGCCATCTACGAGCAGTACTTC
CDR3aa: CASGLGQAIYEQYF

j_gene: TRBJ1-1
d_gene: -
abundance: many
v_gene: TRBV2
CDR3nt: TGTGCCAGCAGGGAAGACAGTGGAGGAGGGATAGCTTTCTTT
CDR3aa: CASREDSGGGIAFF

j_gene: TRBJ2-3
d_gene: -
abundance: many
v_gene: TRBV5-1
CDR3nt: TGCGCCAGCAAGGAGGGACCATCCACAGATACGCAGTATTTT
CDR3aa: CASKEGPSTDTQYF

j_gene: TRBJ1-2
d_gene: -
abundance: many
v_gene: TRBV27
CDR3nt: TGTGCCAGCAGGCCCGACTGGATAGGAGGCTACACCTTC
CDR3aa: CASRPDWIGGYTF

j_gene: TRBJ1-6
d_gene: TRBD1
abundance: many
v_gene: TRBV3-1
CDR3nt: TGTGCCAGCACCCCCGACAGGGGAGCTAGTTCACCCCTCCACTTT
CDR3aa: CASTPDRGASSPLHF

j_gene: TRBJ1-3
d_gene: -
abundance: -
v_gene: TRBV19
CDR3nt: TGTGCCAGTAGTCTCCAACTCCGGGGCCCGTCTGGAAACACCATATATTTT
CDR3aa: CASSLQLRGPSGNTIYF

j_gene: TRBJ2-7
d_gene: TRBD2
abundance: many
v_gene: TRBV12-3/TRBV12-4
CDR3nt: TGTGCCAGCAGTTTAAGTAGGACTAGCGGGAGGAGCGAGCAGTACTTC
CDR3aa: CASSLSRTSGRSEQYF